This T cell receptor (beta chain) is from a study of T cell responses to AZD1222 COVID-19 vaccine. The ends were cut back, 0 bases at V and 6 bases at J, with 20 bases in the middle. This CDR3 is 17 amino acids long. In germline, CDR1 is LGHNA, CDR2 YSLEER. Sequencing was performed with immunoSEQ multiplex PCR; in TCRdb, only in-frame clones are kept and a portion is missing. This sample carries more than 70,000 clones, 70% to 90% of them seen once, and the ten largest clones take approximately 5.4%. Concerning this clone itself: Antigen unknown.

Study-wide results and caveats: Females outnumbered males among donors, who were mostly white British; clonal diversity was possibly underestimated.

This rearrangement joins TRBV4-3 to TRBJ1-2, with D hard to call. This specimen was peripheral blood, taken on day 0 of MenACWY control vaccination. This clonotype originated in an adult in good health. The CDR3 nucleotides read TGCGCCAGCAGCCAAGATAGAACGGGAGCAACCATTAATGGCTACACCTTC. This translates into CASSQDRTGATINGYTF.